This entry describes one T cell receptor (beta chain). The antigen remains undetermined. This record belongs to a study of T cell repertoires in cytomegalovirus infection. Study context: Recently identified HLA-C-restricted CMV epitopes and well-studied HLA-B-restricted CMV epitopes were used by the study.

V was cut by 5 bases and J by 0 bases, with 14 bases left in between. Germline V gives CDR1 SGHVS, CDR2 FNYEAQ. The CDR3 consists of 17 residues. TCRdb re-analysed the reads in MiXCR, keeping a single row per CDR3 protein. The sample comprises about 920,000 distinct CDR3 sequences, around 32% of which are singletons, and around 15% rests with the top ten. V gene TRBV7-6 combines with J gene TRBJ2-6; D assignment may be TRBD1 or TRBD2 (5 bases each). The material was cultured CD8+ T cells from PBMCs, obtained from culture after CMV antigen stimulation. The source of this sequence is a human donor in good health (CMV status not recorded). Some clones in this sample may be carry-over from other donors' samples. DNA of the CDR3: TGTGCCAGCAGCCCCCCTGGGGGTAACTCTGGGGCCAACGTCCTGACTTTC. Its translation: CASSPPGGNSGANVLTF.